This TCR beta chain was recorded in a study of human T cells and chemical hapten exposure. CDR3 length equals 14 residues. CDR1 and CDR2 (germline): SQVTM, ANQGSEA. V lost 1 base and J lost 4; bases outside the gene matches: 5. This clonotype was counted only a few times. TCRdb passed the RACE reads through MiXCR, listing each CDR3 protein once. The data show roughly 40,000 distinct CDR3 sequences, roughly 13% seen once. Documented time point: patch test 3, about 24 weeks after DPC sensitization. Treatment specified: therapeutic diphenylcyclopropenone sensitization with weekly scalp DPC. Unfractionated whole blood yielded total RNA.

Sequencing used whole blood, obtained in connection with sensitization to the hapten diphenylcyclopropenone (DPC). V usage is TRBV29-1 and J usage is TRBJ2-3, with 7 nucleotides matching TRBD1. This TCR came from a woman aged 40 to 50 with alopecia areata. Some clones in this sample may be carry-over from other donors' samples. Here the CDR3 DNA reads TGCAGCGTTGAAGGACAGGGAAAGGCAGATACGCAGTATTTT. Protein: CSVEGQGKADTQYF.